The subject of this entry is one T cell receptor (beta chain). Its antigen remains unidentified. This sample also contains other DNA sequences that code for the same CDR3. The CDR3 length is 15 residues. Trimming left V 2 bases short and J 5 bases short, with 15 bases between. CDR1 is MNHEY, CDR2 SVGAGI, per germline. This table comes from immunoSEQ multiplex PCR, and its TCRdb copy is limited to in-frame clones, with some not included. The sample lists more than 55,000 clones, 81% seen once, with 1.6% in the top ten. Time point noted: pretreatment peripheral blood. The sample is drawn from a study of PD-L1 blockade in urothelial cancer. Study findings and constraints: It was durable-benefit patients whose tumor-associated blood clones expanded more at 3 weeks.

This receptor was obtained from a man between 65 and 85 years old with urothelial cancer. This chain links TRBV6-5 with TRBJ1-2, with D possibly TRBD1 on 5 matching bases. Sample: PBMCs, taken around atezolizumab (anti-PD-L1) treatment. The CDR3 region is CASSYTVSRDYGYTF. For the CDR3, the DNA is TGTGCCAGCAGTTACACTGTGTCCAGGGATTATGGCTACACCTTC.